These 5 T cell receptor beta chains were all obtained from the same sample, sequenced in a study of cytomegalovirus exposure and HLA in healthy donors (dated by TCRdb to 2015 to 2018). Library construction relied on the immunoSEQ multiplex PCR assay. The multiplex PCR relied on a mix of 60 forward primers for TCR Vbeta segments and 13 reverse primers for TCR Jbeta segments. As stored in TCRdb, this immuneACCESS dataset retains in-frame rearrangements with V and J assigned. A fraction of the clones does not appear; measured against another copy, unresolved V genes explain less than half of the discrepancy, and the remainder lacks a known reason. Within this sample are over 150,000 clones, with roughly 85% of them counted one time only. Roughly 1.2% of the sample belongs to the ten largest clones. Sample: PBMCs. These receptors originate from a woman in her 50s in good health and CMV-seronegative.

The CDR3 bases are TGTGCCAGCAGCGAGACCGGGACAGGGGTTTATGAGCAGTTCTTC. Amino acid sequence: CASSETGTGVYEQFF. This rearrangement joins TRBV7-7 to TRBJ2-1; TRBD1 agrees at 10 bases. V lost 5 bases and J lost 8; bases outside the gene matches: 9. CDR3 length equals 15 residues. CDR1 and CDR2 (germline): SSHAT, FNYEAQ (reference sequence).

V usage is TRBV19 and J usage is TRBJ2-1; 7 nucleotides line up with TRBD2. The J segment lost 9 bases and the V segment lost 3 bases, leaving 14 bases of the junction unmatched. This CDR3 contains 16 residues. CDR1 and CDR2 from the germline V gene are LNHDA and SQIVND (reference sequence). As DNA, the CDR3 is TGTGCCAGTAGTATTTTGGGGGAGGGATGGCTGGGTGAGCAGTTCTTC. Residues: CASSILGEGWLGEQFF.

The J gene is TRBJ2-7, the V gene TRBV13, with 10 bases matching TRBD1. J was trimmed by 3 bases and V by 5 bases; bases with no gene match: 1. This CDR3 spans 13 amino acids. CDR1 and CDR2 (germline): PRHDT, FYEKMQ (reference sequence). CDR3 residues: CASSGDRGYEQYF. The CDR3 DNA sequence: TGTGCCAGCAGCGGGGACAGGGGCTACGAGCAGTACTTC.

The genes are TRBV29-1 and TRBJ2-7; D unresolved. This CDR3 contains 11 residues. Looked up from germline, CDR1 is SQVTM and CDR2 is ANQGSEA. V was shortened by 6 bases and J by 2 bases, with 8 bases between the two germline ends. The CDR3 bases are TGCAGCGTCCGACACACCTACGAGCAGTACTTC. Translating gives CSVRHTYEQYF.

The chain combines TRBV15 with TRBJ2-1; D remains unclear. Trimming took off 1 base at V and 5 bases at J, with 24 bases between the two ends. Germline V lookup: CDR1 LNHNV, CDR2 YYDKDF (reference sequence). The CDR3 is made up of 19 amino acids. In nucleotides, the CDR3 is TGTGCCACCAGCAGAGGGGTAAAACGCGCCTTTCTAGAGAACAATGAGCAGTTCTTC. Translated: CATSRGVKRAFLENNEQFF.